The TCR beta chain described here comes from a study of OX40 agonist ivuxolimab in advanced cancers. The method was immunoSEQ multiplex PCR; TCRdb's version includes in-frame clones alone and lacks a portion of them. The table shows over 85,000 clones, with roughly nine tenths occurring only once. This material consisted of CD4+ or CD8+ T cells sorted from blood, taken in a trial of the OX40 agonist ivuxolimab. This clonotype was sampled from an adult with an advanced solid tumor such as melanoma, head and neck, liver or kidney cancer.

CDR3 sequence reads: CASRPRTGLYQETQYF. The CDR3 DNA follows: TGCGCCAGCAGACCGAGGACAGGGCTGTACCAAGAGACCCAGTACTTC. V is TRBV5-1 and J is TRBJ2-5; TRBD1 agrees at 8 bases. The germline CDR1 and CDR2 sequences are SGHRS and YFSETQ. Losses at the gene ends were 5 bases for V and 0 bases for J; bases not matched to a gene: 9. The CDR3 contains 16 residues.